This is a list of T cell receptor beta chains from one sample in a study of cytomegalovirus exposure and HLA in healthy donors. Clones were sequenced by immunoSEQ multiplex PCR, and TCRdb holds only the in-frame ones, with some missing. The data contain under 100,000 clones, 95% to 98% of them singletons. Sequenced material: PBMCs. All receptors come from a man aged 18 to 30 in good health and CMV-seronegative. Both conserved end residues are part of each CDR3. The D gene is left open where the match is weak. Clone size is not always given. Where it is, it says once, few, many or a class for expanded clones.

TRBV7-2	-	-	TRBJ2-2	TGTGCCAGCAGCTTTGCACTACATGGGTCCGGGGAGCTGTTTTTT	CASSFALHGSGELFF
TRBV12-5	once	-	TRBJ2-5	TGTGCTAGTGGTTTGAACCGTGGGCACGAGACCCAGTACTTC	CASGLNRGHETQYF
TRBV6-1	-	-	TRBJ2-5	TGTGCCAGCAGTGAAGACCATACAACAGGCTTTTTGGGAGAGACCCAGTACTTC	CASSEDHTTGFLGETQYF
TRBV19	-	TRBD2	TRBJ2-5	TGTGCCAGTAGTATCGGGATAGCGGGAGTCGGTGCGAAGACCCAGTACTTC	CASSIGIAGVGAKTQYF
TRBV2	once	TRBD2	TRBJ2-1	TGTGCCAGCAGTGAGGGGAGGGCGTCGAATGAGCAGTTCTTC	CASSEGRASNEQFF
TRBV18	-	-	TRBJ1-2	TGTGCCAGCTCACCCAGCCGGGACATGCCGGGCGGCTACACCTTC	CASSPSRDMPGGYTF
TRBV7-6	-	TRBD2	TRBJ2-7	TGTGCCAGCAGCCCGCGACTAGCTTCCTACGAGCAGTACTTC	CASSPRLASYEQYF
TRBV6-5	-	TRBD1	TRBJ1-1	TGTGCCAGCAGAAACAGGGGGCAGTACACTGAAGCTTTCTTT	CASRNRGQYTEAFF
TRBV6-5	-	TRBD1	TRBJ1-2	TGTGCCAGCAGCTACGGGCAGGGGGCAGGGCGGTATGGCTACACCTTC	CASSYGQGAGRYGYTF
TRBV5-1	once	-	TRBJ2-5	TGCGCCAGCAGCTTGAGGGGACAACTATTCCAAGAGACCCAGTACTTC	CASSLRGQLFQETQYF
TRBV5-6	-	TRBD2	TRBJ2-7	TGTGCCAGCAGCTTGTGGGCGGGAGGGCTCCTCGAGCAGTACTTC	CASSLWAGGLLEQYF